A single sample gave rise to the 14 T cell receptor beta chains below, sequenced in a study of blood T cell repertoires in COVID-19. Libraries were prepared by immunoSEQ multiplex PCR; TCRdb keeps only in-frame clonotypes and omits some of them. Of 200,000 to 300,000 clones in the sample, more than 70% were seen once. Sequencing was performed on peripheral blood. These receptors came from a man older than 75 with acute or convalescent COVID-19.

The chain employs TRBV11-3 and TRBJ2-3, with TRBD2 identical over 7 bases. The CDR3 sequence is 16 residues long. The V and J ends lost 5 bases and 3 bases, in that order; junction bases with no gene match: 11. CDR1 is SGHNT and CDR2 is YENEEA in the germline V gene. CDR3 DNA: TGTGCCAGCAGCCCATTTAGCGGGTGGGGGACAGATACGCAGTATTTT. Amino acid sequence: CASSPFSGWGTDTQYF.

The chain carries TRBV19 and TRBJ1-2; TRBD1 aligns across 7 bases. Trimming at V came to 5 bases and at J to 1 base, leaving 4 bases not matched to a gene. This CDR3 has 14 amino acids. CDR1 and CDR2 from the germline V gene are LNHDA and SQIVND (reference sequence). The CDR3 region is CASSRQGLNYGYTF. The CDR3, as DNA: TGTGCCAGTAGTCGACAGGGCCTTAACTATGGCTACACCTTC.

This clone was seen just once. V gene TRBV19 combines with J gene TRBJ2-1; weak D call: TRBD2 (6 bases). This CDR3 region has 15 residues. CDR1 and CDR2 (germline): LNHDA, SQIVND (reference sequence). Trimming stripped 1 base from V and 8 bases from J, with 15 bases between. This CDR3 is CASSIGGVRDDEQFF. CDR3 nucleotides: TGTGCCAGTAGTATAGGGGGGGTGCGGGACGATGAGCAGTTCTTC. The full variable domain, completed using reference TRBV19 and TRBJ2-1, is DGGITQSPKYLFRKEGQNVTLSCEQNLNHDAMYWYRQDPGQGLRLIYYSQIVNDFQKGDIAEGYSVSREKKESFPLTVTSAQKNPTAFYLCASSIGGVRDDEQFFGPGTRLTVL.

This clone was seen just once. This rearrangement joins TRBV3-1 (or the pseudogene TRBV3-2) to TRBJ2-1; no clear D gene. Germline loops: CDR1 LGHDT, CDR2 YNNKEL (reference sequence). Trimming left V 1 base short and J 6 bases short, with 10 bases between. This CDR3 is built from 14 residues. In nucleotides, the CDR3 is TGTGCCAGCAGCCAAGGTAACACTATCAATGAGCAGTTCTTC. Protein product: CASSQGNTINEQFF.

The chain employs TRBV28 and TRBJ2-5, with D uncertain. CDR1 is MDHEN, CDR2 SYDVKM, per germline. V was trimmed by 4 bases and J by 5 bases, leaving 8 bases between them. The CDR3 covers 12 residues. Here the CDR3 reads CASSSSPETQYF. As DNA, the CDR3 is TGTGCCAGCAGTTCCTCCCCGGAGACCCAGTACTTC. The full variable domain, completed using reference TRBV28 and TRBJ2-5, is DVKVTQSSRYLVKRTGEKVFLECVQDMDHENMFWYRQDPGLGLRLIYFSYDVKMKEKGDIPEGYSVSREKKERFSLILESASTNQTSMYLCASSSSPETQYFGPGTRLLVL.

J is TRBJ2-5 and V is TRBV2; D is perhaps TRBD1 (5 bases). This CDR3 is 12 amino acids long. Looked up from germline, CDR1 is SNHLY and CDR2 is FYNNEI. V lost 7 bases and J lost 3, with 9 bases in between. CDR3 sequence reads: CASTDRKETQYF. CDR3 DNA: TGTGCCAGCACAGACAGAAAAGAGACCCAGTACTTC.

This clone has only one observation. The chain joins TRBV19 to TRBJ2-7, with TRBD1 as a possible D gene (5 bases). V dropped 3 bases and J dropped 0 bases, with 9 bases sitting between them. The CDR3 runs 14 residues. Germline V gives CDR1 LNHDA, CDR2 SQIVND (reference sequence). The chain's CDR3 is CASSIDSNSYEQYF. The CDR3 DNA is TGTGCCAGTAGTATCGACAGCAACTCCTACGAGCAGTACTTC.

This sequence joins TRBV18 and TRBJ1-1; D unclear. The germline CDR1 and CDR2 sequences are KGHSH and LQKENI. This CDR3 is built from 13 residues. V lost 2 bases and J 4 bases, leaving 8 bases between the germline ends. The CDR3 region has the DNA TGTGCCAGCTCACCAGGAGAAATCACTGAAGCTTTCTTT. Translating it yields CASSPGEITEAFF. The full variable domain, its missing parts supplied by reference TRBV18 and TRBJ1-1, is NAGVMQNPRHLVRRRGQEARLRCSPMKGHSHVYWYRQLPEEGLKFMVYLQKENIIDESGMPKERFSAEFPKEGPSILRIQQVVRGDSAAYFCASSPGEITEAFFGQGTRLTVV.

The chain links TRBV5-1 to TRBJ1-4; 7 bases line up with TRBD1. The CDR3 totals 18 residues. Germline V CDR1 and CDR2: SGHRS, YFSETQ. Germline trimming cut 4 bases from V and 1 base from J; bases unmatched to any gene: 13. The CDR3 loop is CASSGGTANRGTNEKLFF. CDR3 bases: TGCGCCAGCAGCGGCGGGACAGCGAACCGGGGAACTAATGAAAAACTGTTTTTT.

V and J are TRBV29-1 and TRBJ1-1; no firm D call. With 3 bases removed from V and 1 base from J, the gap between germline ends came to 9 bases. Germline-derived CDR1 and CDR2 are SQVTM and ANQGSEA. This CDR3 is 13 amino acids long. CDR3 protein: CSVDRFKNTEAFF. The CDR3 DNA sequence: TGCAGCGTTGACAGGTTTAAGAACACTGAAGCTTTCTTT.

The chain employs TRBV15 and TRBJ1-4; possibly TRBD1 for D (6 bases). Germline V CDR1 and CDR2: LNHNV, YYDKDF (reference sequence). This CDR3 is 15 amino acids long. The V gene lost 1 base and the J gene lost 7 bases, with 13 bases spanning the gap. CDR3 loop: CATSRVQGLGEKLFF. As DNA, the CDR3 is TGTGCCACCAGCAGAGTGCAGGGGTTAGGTGAAAAACTGTTTTTT.

The rearrangement joins TRBV3-1 (or the pseudogene TRBV3-2) to TRBJ2-7, with D possibly being TRBD2 (6 bases). V dropped 3 bases and J dropped 1 base, with 16 bases sitting between them. The CDR3 is made up of 16 amino acids. Germline CDR1 reads LGHDT; CDR2 reads YNNKEL (reference sequence). The CDR3 coding sequence is TGTGCCAGCAGCCAGTCAAGGTGGGACTTTTCCTACGAGCAGTACTTC. This sequence encodes CASSQSRWDFSYEQYF.

V gene TRBV12-3 or TRBV12-4 combines with J gene TRBJ2-5; the D is unclear. The CDR3 length is 13 residues. Between the trimmed V and J ends, which lost 1 base and 4 bases, there was a span of 7 bases. Written as DNA, the CDR3 is TGTGCCAGCAGTTTAGATGGCGGAGAGACCCAGTACTTC. Protein sequence: CASSLDGGETQYF.

The gene calls are TRBV4-2 and TRBJ2-7; TRBD2 aligns across 8 bases. The V segment lost 4 bases and the J segment 1 base; nucleotides outside the gene matches: 6. The CDR3 is made up of 15 amino acids. The germline CDR1 and CDR2 sequences are LGHNA and YNFKEQ. The CDR3 protein is CASSLWVAGSYEQYF. DNA of the CDR3: TGTGCCAGCAGCCTTTGGGTAGCGGGGTCCTACGAGCAGTACTTC.